Each of the 9 T cell receptor beta chains below was sequenced from the same sample in a study of early T cells in non-severe SARS-CoV-2 infection. Using its own MiXCR run on the 5' RACE reads, TCRdb lists one record per CDR3 protein. The sample shows tens of thousands of distinct CDR3 sequences, roughly 15% of them seen only once. What was sequenced was whole blood. The receptors derive from an adult who was a healthcare worker with PCR-confirmed SARS-CoV-2 infection or an uninfected control (not recorded which).

The CDR3 sequence: CASIQNEKLFF. In DNA, the CDR3 is TGTGCCAGCATACAAAATGAAAAACTGTTTTTT. The chain couples TRBV6-1 to TRBJ1-4; D unclear. V lost 7 bases and J 5 bases, leaving 5 bases between the germline ends. This CDR3 is 11 amino acids long. In germline, CDR1 is MNHNS, CDR2 SASEGT.

This clonotype was seen many times. The chain is built from TRBV7-3 and TRBJ2-6; D remains ambiguous. The CDR3 runs to 13 residues. V was shortened by 0 bases and J by 3 bases, with 0 bases between the two germline ends. The germline V gene encodes CDR1 SGHTA and CDR2 FQGTGA. The CDR3 sequence: CASSLTGANVLTF. In nucleotides, the CDR3 is TGTGCCAGCAGCTTAACTGGGGCCAACGTCCTGACTTTC.

The chain has TRBV20-1 and TRBJ1-2; no reliable D call. V dropped 3 bases and J dropped 5 bases, with 16 bases sitting between them. The CDR3 totals 14 residues. Germline values: CDR1 DFQATT, CDR2 SNEGSKA (reference sequence). CDR3: CSASEQPGIYGYTF. For the CDR3, the DNA is TGCAGTGCTAGTGAACAGCCCGGGATATATGGCTACACCTTC.

This clonotype was found a few times. This chain links TRBV28 with TRBJ1-1; TRBD1 agrees at 9 bases. Germline assignment: CDR1 MDHEN and CDR2 SYDVKM. The J segment lost 4 bases and the V segment lost 7 bases, leaving 7 bases of the junction unmatched. CDR3 size: 14 residues. The CDR3 DNA reads TGTGCCAGCACCATCCGACAGGGGGTCACTGAAGCTTTCTTT. Translating it yields CASTIRQGVTEAFF.

V gene TRBV2 combines with J gene TRBJ1-4; D unclear. This CDR3 is 13 amino acids long. Trimming stripped 4 bases from V and 4 bases from J, with 7 bases between. Germline CDR1 and CDR2: SNHLY and FYNNEI. The CDR3 nucleotides are TGTGCCAGCAGTGGGCCTGATAATGAAAAACTGTTTTTT. Its protein product is CASSGPDNEKLFF.

With regard to this clonotype: A junction boundary mismatches the germline segment, possibly from a read error. The rearrangement joins TRBV28 to TRBJ1-2; 10 bases are a match to TRBD1. CDR3 length: 13 residues. Per germline, CDR1 MDHEN and CDR2 SYDVKM. The CDR3 nucleotides read TGTGCCGGCAGCCGGGACAGGGGCTATGGCTACACCTTC. As protein: CAGSRDRGYGYTF.

The CDR3 DNA sequence: TGTGCCAGCAGCCAACCCGACAGGACGATGAACACTGAAGCTTTCTTT. As protein: CASSQPDRTMNTEAFF. The V call is TRBV14, the J call TRBJ1-1; tentative D call: TRBD1 (6 bases). CDR1 and CDR2 from the germline V gene are SGHDN and FVKESK. The CDR3 totals 16 residues. V gave up 2 bases and J gave up 0 bases, with 13 bases separating them. Combining the CDR3 with reference TRBV14 and TRBJ1-1 gives the whole variable domain EAGVTQFPSHSVIEKGQTVTLRCDPISGHDNLYWYRRVMGKEIKFLLHFVKESKQDESGMPNNRFLAERTGGTYSTLKVQPAELEDSGVYFCASSQPDRTMNTEAFFGQGTRLTVV.

The table lists this clonotype with a few counts. CDR3 bases: TGTGCCAGCAGTTGGGGAGTGAACAATGAGCAGTTCTTC. Its protein is CASSWGVNNEQFF. The chain uses TRBV6-2 or TRBV6-3 and TRBJ2-1; D is perhaps TRBD2 (5 bases). The CDR3 is 13 amino acids. Looked up from germline, CDR1 is MNHEY and CDR2 is SVGEGT. With 4 bases removed from V and 5 bases from J, the gap between germline ends came to 9 bases.

This clonotype has ten or more counts. This chain connects TRBV7-9 to TRBJ2-3; either TRBD1 or TRBD2 may fit D (5 bases each). V lost 7 bases and J lost 6, with 14 bases in between. Germline CDR1 SEHNR, CDR2 FQNEAQ (reference sequence). The CDR3 has 13 amino acids. DNA of the CDR3: TGTGCCAGCACCCAACGAGGGGTGGATACGCAGTATTTT. Translating it yields CASTQRGVDTQYF.